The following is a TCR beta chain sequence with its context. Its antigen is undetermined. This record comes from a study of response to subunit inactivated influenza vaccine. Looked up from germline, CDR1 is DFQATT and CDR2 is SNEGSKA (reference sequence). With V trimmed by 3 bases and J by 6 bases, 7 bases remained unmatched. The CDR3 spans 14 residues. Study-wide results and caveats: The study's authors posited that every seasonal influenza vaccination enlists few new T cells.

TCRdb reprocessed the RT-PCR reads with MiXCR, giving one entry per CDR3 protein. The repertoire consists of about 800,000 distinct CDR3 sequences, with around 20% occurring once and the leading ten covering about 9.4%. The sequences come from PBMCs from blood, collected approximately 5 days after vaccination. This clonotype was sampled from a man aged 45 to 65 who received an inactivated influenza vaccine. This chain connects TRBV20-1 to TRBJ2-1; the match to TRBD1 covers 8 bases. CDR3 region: CSARDRVFFNEQFF. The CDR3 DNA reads TGCAGTGCTAGGGACAGGGTGTTCTTCAATGAGCAGTTCTTC.